Presented here are 8 T cell receptor beta chains from one specimen sequenced in a study of blood T cell repertoires in COVID-19. The method was immunoSEQ multiplex PCR; TCRdb's version includes in-frame clones alone and lacks a portion of them. The table shows about 120,000 clones, with approximately 90% occurring only once. The specimen sequenced was peripheral blood. The receptors originated from a man between 60 and 70 years old with COVID-19, enrolled during active disease.

This clone was observed a few times. Other nucleotide sequences from this sample produce the same CDR3. The chain couples TRBV7-9 to TRBJ1-1; D unresolved. The CDR3 has 12 residues. Between the trimmed V and J ends, which lost 3 bases and 3 bases, there was a span of 5 bases. Germline lookup yields CDR1 SEHNR and CDR2 FQNEAQ (reference sequence). CDR3 protein: CASSFTDTEAFF. The CDR3 nucleotides read TGTGCCAGCAGCTTCACAGACACTGAAGCTTTCTTT.

The rearrangement uses TRBV5-6 and TRBJ1-6, with D possibly matching TRBD1 (6 bases). CDR1 is SGHDT and CDR2 is YYEEEE in the germline V gene. Between the trimmed V and J ends, which lost 1 base and 10 bases, there was a span of 9 bases. The CDR3 is made up of 13 amino acids. This CDR3 reads CASSLQGWSPLHF. In DNA, the CDR3 is TGTGCCAGCAGCTTGCAGGGGTGGTCACCCCTCCACTTT.

The count of this clone is one. The CDR3 coding sequence is TGTGCCAGCAAACTTCGGGGGGCGAACACTGAAGCTTTCTTT. It translates to CASKLRGANTEAFF. The chain has TRBV6-5 and TRBJ1-1; D is possibly TRBD1 (6 bases). Germline V gives CDR1 MNHEY, CDR2 SVGAGI. This CDR3 spans 14 amino acids. V lost 7 bases to trimming and J lost 1 base, with 13 bases between them.

The chain combines TRBV18 with TRBJ2-5; TRBD1 matches at 7 bases. CDR1 and CDR2 (germline): KGHSH, LQKENI. The CDR3 totals 15 residues. J gave up 7 bases and V 4 bases, and 12 bases lay outside the gene matches. As DNA, the CDR3 is TGTGCCAGCTCACTTTTGACAGGGCGCCCCGGGACCCAGTACTTC. This codes for CASSLLTGRPGTQYF.

The chain carries TRBV27 and TRBJ2-5; 7 nucleotides agree with TRBD1. V was pared by 6 bases and J by 3 bases, with 7 bases of the junction left unmatched. Looked up from germline, CDR1 is MNHEY and CDR2 is SMNVEV (reference sequence). The CDR3 is 14 amino acids. CDR3 in DNA: TGTGCCAGCAGCCGAATTGACAGGGAAGAGACCCAGTACTTC. Protein: CASSRIDREETQYF.

This chain joins TRBV3-1 (or the pseudogene TRBV3-2) and TRBJ2-3, with TRBD1 matching over 7 bases. V dropped 5 bases and J dropped 3; count of bases not matched to a gene: 5. CDR1 and CDR2 (germline): LGHDT, YNNKEL (reference sequence). The CDR3 consists of 14 residues. The CDR3 region has the DNA TGTGCCAGCAGCAGACAGGGAGATACAGATACGCAGTATTTT. Translated: CASSRQGDTDTQYF.

The chain recombines TRBV25-1 with TRBJ2-2, with TRBD1 matching over 7 bases. CDR3 size: 15 residues. Per germline, CDR1 MGHDK and CDR2 SYGVNS. V lost 6 bases, J lost 5 bases, and 9 bases stayed unmatched. CDR3 coding DNA: TGTGCCAGCAGCCGAGGGGGCGTTTGGACCGGGGAGCTGTTTTTT. The encoded protein is CASSRGGVWTGELFF.

The rearrangement uses TRBV6-1 and TRBJ1-2; 9 bases align to TRBD1. CDR1 MNHNS and CDR2 SASEGT come from the germline V gene. The ends lost 3 bases at V and 6 bases at J; junction bases unmatched: 8. CDR3 size: 15 residues. In nucleotides, the CDR3 is TGTGCCAGCAGTGACTCGACAGGGGGAGACGATGGCTACACCTTC. Protein: CASSDSTGGDDGYTF.